Following are 19 T cell receptor beta chains from one sample sequenced in a study of OX40 agonist ivuxolimab in advanced cancers. Using immunoSEQ multiplex PCR, the repertoire was profiled, and TCRdb retains in-frame clones only, with some absent. The sample yields about 71,000 clones, about 90% seen once. The sample in question was CD4+ or CD8+ T cells sorted from blood, obtained in a trial of the OX40 agonist ivuxolimab. The receptors shown here come from an adult with an advanced solid tumor such as melanoma, head and neck, liver or kidney cancer.

The rearrangement joins TRBV28 to TRBJ2-1; D is perhaps TRBD1 or TRBD2 (5 bases each). Germline loops: CDR1 MDHEN, CDR2 SYDVKM. This CDR3 is 12 amino acids long. V lost 6 bases and J lost 8, with 11 bases in between. In DNA form, the CDR3 reads TGTGCCAGCAGCCCCAGAGGGGATGAGCAGTTCTTC. It yields the protein CASSPRGDEQFF.

This chain connects TRBV4-2 to TRBJ2-7; D not certain. The V and J ends lost 0 bases and 5 bases respectively, with 8 bases between them. Germline V gene sequence: CDR1 LGHNA, CDR2 YNFKEQ. There are 13 residues in the CDR3. CDR3 in amino acids: CASSQDRQDEQYF. In DNA, the CDR3 is TGTGCCAGCAGCCAAGATCGCCAGGACGAGCAGTACTTC.

The chain carries TRBV9 and TRBJ1-2; D ambiguous. Trimming shortened V by 4 bases and J by 6 bases, and 7 bases separated the two germline ends. Germline V gene sequence: CDR1 SGDLS, CDR2 YYNGEE. The CDR3 runs to 11 residues. The DNA of the CDR3 is TGTGCCAGCAGCACCTTTGATGGCTACACCTTC. This encodes CASSTFDGYTF.

The chain has TRBV28 and TRBJ1-1; TRBD1 agrees at 11 bases. The CDR3 loop spans 15 amino acids. Germline V gene data show CDR1 as MDHEN and CDR2 as SYDVKM. Trimming at V came to 3 bases and at J to 5 bases, leaving 5 bases not matched to a gene. CDR3 protein: CASSFRTGGRTEAFF. DNA of the CDR3: TGTGCCAGCAGTTTTAGGACAGGGGGCCGTACTGAAGCTTTCTTT. Filled out from reference TRBV28 and TRBJ1-1, the complete variable domain reads DVKVTQSSRYLVKRTGEKVFLECVQDMDHENMFWYRQDPGLGLRLIYFSYDVKMKEKGDIPEGYSVSREKKERFSLILESASTNQTSMYLCASSFRTGGRTEAFFGQGTRLTVV.

V usage is TRBV4-3 and J usage is TRBJ2-7; tentatively, D is TRBD2 (6 bases). V lost 3 bases, J lost 2 bases, and 20 bases lay in between. This CDR3 is 17 amino acids long. Germline V gene lookup returns CDR1 LGHNA and CDR2 YSLEER. This chain's CDR3 is CASSQGRYQGLAYEQYF. The CDR3 coding sequence is TGCGCCAGCAGCCAGGGTCGTTACCAGGGACTCGCCTACGAGCAGTACTTC.

The chain has TRBV27 and TRBJ1-1, with 7 nucleotides matching TRBD1. Germline CDR1 reads MNHEY; CDR2 reads SMNVEV (reference sequence). The CDR3 sequence is 17 residues long. The J segment lost 3 bases and the V segment lost 4 bases, leaving 14 bases of the junction unmatched. This chain's CDR3 is CASSSELTDRSHTEAFF. DNA of the CDR3: TGTGCCAGCAGTTCGGAATTAACGGACAGGTCCCACACTGAAGCTTTCTTT.

The chain links TRBV18 to TRBJ2-7; 7 bases map to TRBD2. V shed 0 bases, J shed 9 bases, and the junction held 5 bases outside the gene matches. This CDR3 comprises 13 residues. Germline CDR1 KGHSH, CDR2 LQKENI. CDR3 amino acids: CASSPPAGEVQYF. The DNA of the CDR3 is TGTGCCAGCTCACCACCGGCGGGGGAAGTGCAGTACTTC. Together with reference TRBV18 and TRBJ2-7, the CDR3 gives the full variable domain: NAGVMQNPRHLVRRRGQEARLRCSPMKGHSHVYWYRQLPEEGLKFMVYLQKENIIDESGMPKERFSAEFPKEGPSILRIQQVVRGDSAAYFCASSPPAGEVQYFGPGTRLTVT.

V usage is TRBV28 and J usage is TRBJ1-4; D not certain. The V and J ends lost 4 bases and 6 bases respectively, with 6 bases between them. Germline V lookup: CDR1 MDHEN, CDR2 SYDVKM. This CDR3 contains 12 residues. CDR3 DNA sequence: TGTGCCAGCAGTTCCCTCGATGAAAAACTGTTTTTT. This translates into CASSSLDEKLFF.

The sample holds one count of this clone. The chain joins TRBV10-1 to TRBJ1-3, with TRBD1 matching 9 bases. The J segment lost 0 bases and the V segment lost 0 bases, leaving 9 bases of the junction unmatched. The CDR3 has 19 amino acids. Germline CDR1 and CDR2: WNHNN and SYGVQD (reference sequence). CDR3 residues: CASSESRTGAANSGNTIYF. CDR3 in DNA: TGCGCCAGCAGTGAGTCGAGGACAGGGGCCGCTAACTCTGGAAACACCATATATTTT.

The V call is TRBV14, the J call TRBJ2-3; D remains ambiguous. Trimming pared 4 bases from V and 5 bases from J, leaving 16 bases between. CDR1 and CDR2 (germline): SGHDN, FVKESK. The CDR3 sequence is 15 residues long. CDR3 protein: CASSLGIFVRDTQYF. Here the CDR3 DNA reads TGTGCCAGCAGCCTGGGAATTTTTGTACGAGATACGCAGTATTTT.

This chain connects TRBV28 to TRBJ2-7; D remains unclear. The CDR3 loop spans 16 amino acids. Trimming removed 6 bases at V and 3 bases at J, with 21 bases between. CDR1 is MDHEN, CDR2 SYDVKM, per germline. Written as DNA, the CDR3 is TGTGCCAGCAGCTCAACCTACCACCCCGTAAACTACGAGCAGTACTTC. This translates into CASSSTYHPVNYEQYF.

The chain recombines TRBV28 with TRBJ1-5; TRBD1 matches at 9 bases. Germline CDR1 MDHEN, CDR2 SYDVKM. The CDR3 loop spans 15 amino acids. Trimming took 5 bases from V and 6 from J; bases not matched to a gene: 8. Here the CDR3 reads CASSRQGGGVQPQHF. The CDR3 DNA follows: TGTGCCAGCAGTAGACAGGGGGGAGGGGTTCAGCCCCAGCATTTT.

CDR3 loop: CASSATDRGHQSNQPQHF. The CDR3 nucleotides read TGTGCCAGCAGCGCCACGGACAGGGGGCACCAGAGCAATCAGCCCCAGCATTTT. The chain recombines TRBV9 with TRBJ1-5; 11 nucleotides match TRBD1. Trimming took 3 bases from V and 1 from J; bases not matched to a gene: 9. CDR3 length: 18 amino acids. Germline V gene lookup returns CDR1 SGDLS and CDR2 YYNGEE.

This clone was detected only once. The gene calls are TRBV9 and TRBJ2-2; no firm D call. CDR1 is SGDLS, CDR2 YYNGEE, per germline. V was pared by 0 bases and J by 0 bases, with 9 bases between. This CDR3 is built from 16 residues. CDR3 bases: TGTGCCAGCAGCGTAGGGGCCCTGGCGAACACCGGGGAGCTGTTTTTT. It codes for CASSVGALANTGELFF.

This clone has a handful of counts. The chain is built from TRBV28 and TRBJ1-5, with 11 bases fitting TRBD1. Germline CDR1 MDHEN, CDR2 SYDVKM. The V and J ends lost 6 bases and 6 bases, in that order; junction bases with no gene match: 10. The CDR3 spans 16 residues. CDR3 residues: CASRRRTGGAGQPQHF. The CDR3 coding sequence is TGTGCCAGCAGAAGAAGGACAGGGGGCGCGGGTCAGCCCCAGCATTTT.

V gene TRBV28 combines with J gene TRBJ1-4; maybe TRBD1 (5 bases). Germline V gene lookup returns CDR1 MDHEN and CDR2 SYDVKM. V lost 3 bases, J lost 6 bases, and 14 bases lay in between. There are 15 residues in the CDR3. The CDR3 region has the DNA TGTGCCAGCAGTTTGTTTCGGGACCCTTATGAAAAACTGTTTTTT. This sequence encodes CASSLFRDPYEKLFF.

The genes are TRBV5-1 and TRBJ2-1; D remains unclear. Germline CDR1 and CDR2: SGHRS and YFSETQ. Trimming took 0 bases from V and 9 from J, leaving 7 bases between them. The length of the CDR3 is 12 residues. CDR3 nucleotide sequence: TGCGCCAGCAGCTTGGTGGGGTCTGAGCAGTTCTTC. This translates into CASSLVGSEQFF.

This clone has only one observation. CDR3 loop: CASSVDPGGLQETQYF. CDR3 nucleotides: TGTGCCAGCAGCGTAGATCCGGGAGGGCTTCAAGAGACCCAGTACTTC. The V call is TRBV9, the J call TRBJ2-5, with 8 bases aligning to TRBD2. Germline assignment: CDR1 SGDLS and CDR2 YYNGEE. The CDR3 loop spans 16 amino acids. V shed 0 bases, J shed 2 bases, and the junction held 6 bases outside the gene matches.

The count of this clone is one. This chain uses TRBV27 with TRBJ2-1; 7 nucleotides line up with TRBD2. The V segment lost 5 bases and the J segment 7 bases; nucleotides outside the gene matches: 5. Germline V gene data show CDR1 as MNHEY and CDR2 as SMNVEV (reference sequence). The CDR3 contains 13 residues. CDR3 amino acids: CASSSGTHNEQFF. CDR3 bases: TGTGCCAGCAGTAGCGGGACTCATAATGAGCAGTTCTTC.